The 29 T cell receptor beta chains in this list originate from one sample, sequenced in a study of blood T cell repertoires in COVID-19 (dated by TCRdb to the early 2020s). Library generation was performed with the immunoSEQ multiplex PCR assay. The source is immuneACCESS, and TCRdb retained only in-frame sequences with V and J called. Part of the clones is not carried over; for the studies checked, unresolved V genes explain less than half of this, and the remainder is unexplained. A total of about 280,000 clones appear in this sample, approximately 85% of them only once. The ten most abundant clones make up about an eighth of the sample. Sequences were obtained from peripheral blood. These receptors all stem from a human donor in a cohort sampled during active COVID-19.

The V and J genes are TRBV5-1 and TRBJ1-5; no firm D call. The CDR3 covers 15 residues. The V and J ends lost 3 bases and 7 bases respectively, with 17 bases between them. Germline V gene data show CDR1 as SGHRS and CDR2 as YFSETQ. The CDR3 nucleotides read TGCGCCAGCAGCTCACTAGGTCAGGTCGGACAGCCCCAGCATTTT. It encodes CASSSLGQVGQPQHF.

In its sample, this clone was seen once. This rearrangement joins TRBV19 to TRBJ2-7, with 11 bases aligning to TRBD2. V was pared by 5 bases and J by 4 bases, with 4 bases of the junction left unmatched. The CDR3 totals 14 residues. Per the germline V gene, CDR1 is LNHDA and CDR2 is SQIVND (reference sequence). CDR3 bases: TGTGCCAGTAGTGCTAGCGGGAGGTATTACGAGCAGTACTTC. Protein product: CASSASGRYYEQYF.

J is TRBJ1-3 and V is TRBV5-6; unclear D gene. This CDR3 is 15 amino acids long. The V and J ends lost 0 bases and 0 bases respectively, with 7 bases between them. Germline CDR1 SGHDT, CDR2 YYEEEE. The CDR3 DNA follows: TGTGCCAGCAGCTTGGGGAGCGTCTCTGGAAACACCATATATTTT. Protein product: CASSLGSVSGNTIYF.

This clone was seen once. V gene TRBV5-1 combines with J gene TRBJ1-1; D is possibly TRBD1 (5 bases). The CDR3 contains 16 residues. Germline V gene sequence: CDR1 SGHRS, CDR2 YFSETQ. V was cut by 7 bases and J by 2 bases, with 21 bases left in between. The CDR3 protein is CASQLNQGEGNTEAFF. DNA for the CDR3: TGCGCCAGCCAATTGAACCAAGGGGAAGGAAACACTGAAGCTTTCTTT.

V is TRBV9 and J is TRBJ2-7, with D perhaps TRBD1 (5 bases). This CDR3 comprises 15 residues. V lost 1 base to trimming and J lost 1 base, with 12 bases between them. CDR1 is SGDLS, CDR2 YYNGEE, per germline. This chain's CDR3 is CASSVSQDWSYEQYF. The CDR3 DNA is TGTGCCAGCAGCGTATCACAGGATTGGTCCTACGAGCAGTACTTC.

This sequence joins TRBV28 and TRBJ2-7, with 7 positions matching TRBD1. The J segment lost 4 bases and the V segment lost 6 bases, leaving 15 bases of the junction unmatched. The germline V gene encodes CDR1 MDHEN and CDR2 SYDVKM. The CDR3 extends over 16 amino acids. In DNA form, the CDR3 reads TGTGCCAGCAGACCACAGGGGATAAACACCATGTACGAGCAGTACTTC. Translating gives CASRPQGINTMYEQYF.

The chain joins TRBV12-5 to TRBJ1-1; D not resolved. This CDR3 comprises 13 residues. The germline CDR1 and CDR2 sequences are LGHNT and FRNRAP. V lost 0 bases, J lost 9 bases, and 11 bases lay in between. DNA of the CDR3: TGTGCTAGTGGTTTGGTGGTTGCGAAGAAAGCTTTCTTT. This translates into CASGLVVAKKAFF.

This clone was observed once. The chain uses TRBV30 and TRBJ1-6; D is perhaps TRBD1 (5 bases). CDR3 length equals 13 residues. V was cut by 5 bases and J by 10 bases, with 15 bases left in between. Germline V lookup: CDR1 GTSNPN, CDR2 SVGIG (reference sequence). As DNA, the CDR3 is TGTGCCTGGCGTGGCCAGGGTTACTCACCCCTCCACTTT. Protein: CAWRGQGYSPLHF.

The CDR3 region has the DNA TGCGCCAGCAGCTTGGACGTAGGAGCGTCTGAGCAGTTCTTC. Amino acids: CASSLDVGASEQFF. The genes are TRBV5-1 and TRBJ2-1; no clear D. Trimming took off 0 bases at V and 9 bases at J, with 13 bases between the two ends. This CDR3 has 14 residues. Per the germline V gene, CDR1 is SGHRS and CDR2 is YFSETQ.

V and J are TRBV2 and TRBJ1-5, with 10 bases lining up with TRBD1. CDR3 length: 13 residues. CDR1 and CDR2 (germline): SNHLY, FYNNEI. V dropped 6 bases and J dropped 6; count of bases not matched to a gene: 2. The CDR3 here is CASRGQGVQPQHF. In nucleotides, the CDR3 is TGTGCCAGCAGAGGACAGGGGGTTCAGCCCCAGCATTTT. Together with reference TRBV2 and TRBJ1-5, the CDR3 gives the full variable domain: EPEVTQTPSHQVTQMGQEVILRCVPISNHLYFYWYRQILGQKVEFLVSFYNNEISEKSEIFDDQFSVERPDGSNFTLKIRSTKLEDSAMYFCASRGQGVQPQHFGDGTRLSIL.

The gene calls are TRBV12-2 and TRBJ2-1; whether TRBD2, the table's D call, matches the DNA was not checked. TRBV12-2 is labeled a pseudogene. The CDR3 covers 15 residues. The CDR3 region has the DNA TGTGCAAGTCGCCCCCTAGCGGGAGAGGGAGATGAGCAGTTCTTC. Translation: CASRPLAGEGDEQFF.

V usage is TRBV14 and J usage is TRBJ1-6, with 8 bases aligning to TRBD1. The CDR3 spans 15 residues. Trimming removed 5 bases from V and 9 bases from J; junction bases left unmatched: 9. Looked up from germline, CDR1 is SGHDN and CDR2 is FVKESK. The chain's CDR3 is CASSEDRAHGSPLHF. The DNA of the CDR3 is TGTGCCAGCAGCGAGGACAGGGCGCATGGTTCACCCCTCCACTTT.

The chain uses TRBV21-1 and TRBJ2-7; TRBD2 was called by the table and not checked on the DNA. TRBV21-1 represents a pseudogene. CDR3 length: 23 residues. As DNA, the CDR3 is TGTGCCAGCAGCAAAGGTGGGTCCCGAGCCCGTAGGACTAGCGGGAGTAAATCCTACGAGCAGTACTTC. Its translation: CASSKGGSRARRTSGSKSYEQYF.

The J gene is TRBJ2-5, the V gene TRBV18, with D possibly being TRBD1 (6 bases). Germline V gives CDR1 KGHSH, CDR2 LQKENI. Trimming removed 6 bases at V and 5 bases at J, with 19 bases between. The CDR3 loop spans 15 amino acids. CDR3: CASSPKQGIRETQYF. DNA of the CDR3: TGTGCCAGCTCTCCGAAACAGGGTATTCGTGAGACCCAGTACTTC.

The chain has TRBV29-1 and TRBJ1-4; D might be TRBD1 (6 bases). The ends were cut back, 6 bases at V and 4 bases at J, with 12 bases in the middle. This CDR3 region has 13 residues. In germline, CDR1 is SQVTM, CDR2 ANQGSEA. The CDR3 DNA sequence: TGCAGCGTCAAACAGGGTTATAATGAAAAACTGTTTTTT. Amino acid sequence: CSVKQGYNEKLFF. Based on the CDR3 plus reference TRBV29-1 and TRBJ1-4, the full variable domain is SAVISQKPSRDICQRGTSLTIQCQVDSQVTMMFWYRQQPGQSLTLIATANQGSEATYESGFVIDKFPISRPNLTFSTLTVSNMSPEDSSIYLCSVKQGYNEKLFFGSGTQLSVL.

This clone was seen a single time. CDR3 sequence (DNA): TGCGCCAGCAGCCAGAGGCTAGCGGGCTCGGGGGAGCAGTACTTC. Translating it yields CASSQRLAGSGEQYF. The chain employs TRBV4-3 and TRBJ2-7; 8 bases are a match to TRBD2. CDR1 and CDR2 (germline): LGHNA, YSLEER. This CDR3 has 15 residues. Trimming removed 3 bases from V and 7 bases from J; junction bases left unmatched: 11.

This clone was seen only a few times. The chain joins TRBV10-3 to TRBJ2-1; 7 bases line up with TRBD2. J lost 9 bases, V lost 6 bases, and 8 bases had no gene match. CDR1 is ENHRY, CDR2 SYGVKD, per germline. The CDR3 totals 13 residues. The CDR3 bases are TGTGCCATCAGGCGGGAGAGTAAGAGTGAGCAGTTCTTC. As protein: CAIRRESKSEQFF.

The chain has TRBV25-1 and TRBJ2-1; 10 bases line up with TRBD2. This CDR3 comprises 16 residues. J was trimmed by 7 bases and V by 2 bases; bases with no gene match: 8. Germline CDR1 reads MGHDK; CDR2 reads SYGVNS. The CDR3 DNA reads TGTGCCAGCAGTGAAGGAGTTAGCGGGAGGCTGAATGAGCAGTTCTTC. It encodes CASSEGVSGRLNEQFF.

The chain carries TRBV7-9 and TRBJ2-7, with 7 bases aligning to TRBD1. In germline, CDR1 is SEHNR, CDR2 FQNEAQ (reference sequence). This CDR3 spans 16 amino acids. V shed 5 bases, J shed 7 bases, and the junction held 17 bases outside the gene matches. As DNA, the CDR3 is TGTGCCAGCAGCCCAGGAACCGGGACAGTTGGCGGAGAGCAGTACTTC. It codes for CASSPGTGTVGGEQYF.

V gene TRBV5-6 combines with J gene TRBJ1-6; D is uncertain. Germline values: CDR1 SGHDT, CDR2 YYEEEE. The CDR3 contains 15 residues. The V end lost 5 bases, the J end lost 0 bases, and 9 bases lay between the germline ends. The CDR3 region is CASSNGGSYNSPLHF. The CDR3 DNA reads as TGTGCCAGCAGTAACGGCGGCTCCTATAATTCACCCCTCCACTTT. The full variable domain, its missing parts supplied by reference TRBV5-6 and TRBJ1-6, is DAGVTQSPTHLIKTRGQQVTLRCSPKSGHDTVSWYQQALGQGPQFIFQYYEEEERQRGNFPDRFSGHQFPNYSSELNVNALLLGDSALYLCASSNGGSYNSPLHFGNGTRLTVT.

This clone was seen a few times. The chain joins TRBV25-1 to TRBJ1-2; D is uncertain. The CDR3 is 14 amino acids. V was shortened by 0 bases and J by 4 bases, with 9 bases between the two germline ends. Germline V CDR1 and CDR2: MGHDK, SYGVNS. CDR3 protein: CASSEYTQSYGYTF. The CDR3 region has the DNA TGTGCCAGCAGTGAATATACACAGAGCTATGGCTACACCTTC.

The gene calls are TRBV18 and TRBJ2-2; D unresolved. CDR3 size: 12 residues. V dropped 6 bases and J dropped 7 bases, with 9 bases sitting between them. Per the germline V gene, CDR1 is KGHSH and CDR2 is LQKENI. The CDR3 spells CASSPQNGELFF. The DNA for the CDR3 is TGTGCCAGCTCGCCCCAGAACGGGGAGCTGTTTTTT.

The chain joins TRBV18 to TRBJ2-3; TRBD2 matches at 10 bases. CDR3 size: 16 residues. Germline trimming cut 4 bases from V and 0 bases from J; bases unmatched to any gene: 4. Germline V gene data show CDR1 as KGHSH and CDR2 as LQKENI. CDR3 protein: CASSRELAGSTDTQYF. CDR3 coding DNA: TGTGCCAGCTCACGGGAACTAGCGGGAAGCACAGATACGCAGTATTTT.

This chain links TRBV7-9 with TRBJ2-1, with D possibly matching TRBD1 (6 bases). CDR1 and CDR2 from the germline V gene are SEHNR and FQNEAQ (reference sequence). Trimming stripped 3 bases from V and 0 bases from J, with 9 bases between. This CDR3 is 15 amino acids long. CDR3 bases: TGTGCCAGCAGCTTTGGGGGCGGCTCCTACAATGAGCAGTTCTTC. Translated: CASSFGGGSYNEQFF. Full variable domain (remainder filled in from reference TRBV7-9 and TRBJ2-1): DTGVSQNPRHKITKRGQNVTFRCDPISEHNRLYWYRQTLGQGPEFLTYFQNEAQLEKSRLLSDRFSAERPKGSFSTLEIQRTEQGDSAMYLCASSFGGGSYNEQFFGPGTRLTVL.

This clone was found once. V gene TRBV5-6 combines with J gene TRBJ1-1; 7 nucleotides agree with TRBD1. The CDR3 runs 16 residues. Per germline, CDR1 SGHDT and CDR2 YYEEEE. V shed 4 bases and J 0 bases; nucleotides not matched to a gene: 9. The CDR3 coding sequence is TGTGCCAGCAGCCCGCCGGGGGACAGCCTGAACACTGAAGCTTTCTTT. It specifies CASSPPGDSLNTEAFF.

In this sample, this clone turned up a few times. V usage is TRBV4-1 and J usage is TRBJ2-7; tentatively, D is TRBD2 (6 bases). The CDR3 runs 18 residues. The V gene's germline CDR1 is MGHRA and CDR2 YSYEKL. The ends were cut back, 0 bases at V and 0 bases at J, with 18 bases in the middle. The CDR3 protein is CASSQDPYRGKSSYEQYF. In DNA, the CDR3 is TGCGCCAGCAGCCAAGATCCTTATCGGGGGAAAAGCTCCTACGAGCAGTACTTC.

This clone was counted a single time. The rearrangement joins TRBV28 to TRBJ1-1; no clear D gene. V was cut by 3 bases and J by 8 bases, with 19 bases left in between. This CDR3 spans 15 amino acids. Germline V gene data show CDR1 as MDHEN and CDR2 as SYDVKM. Here the CDR3 reads CASSFEGSVAREAFF. The CDR3 bases are TGTGCCAGCAGTTTCGAGGGCTCCGTGGCGAGGGAAGCTTTCTTT. The full variable domain, with the rest looked up from reference TRBV28 and TRBJ1-1, is DVKVTQSSRYLVKRTGEKVFLECVQDMDHENMFWYRQDPGLGLRLIYFSYDVKMKEKGDIPEGYSVSREKKERFSLILESASTNQTSMYLCASSFEGSVAREAFFGQGTRLTVV.

V is TRBV5-1 and J is TRBJ2-7; TRBD2 might be the D (6 bases). The CDR3 is 12 residues long. The V end was cut by 4 bases, the J end by 6 bases, with 11 bases between. Germline V gives CDR1 SGHRS, CDR2 YFSETQ. The CDR3 coding sequence is TGCGCCAGCAGCGTGACTAGGGGCGAGCAGTACTTC. Translating it yields CASSVTRGEQYF.

The genes are TRBV19 and TRBJ1-5; maybe TRBD1 (6 bases). Trimming took 4 bases from V and 3 from J, leaving 7 bases between them. Germline values: CDR1 LNHDA, CDR2 SQIVND (reference sequence). The CDR3 extends over 13 amino acids. CDR3 bases: TGTGCCAGTAGTAGGGACACCAATCAGCCCCAGCATTTT. Protein sequence: CASSRDTNQPQHF.